Listed below are T cell receptor beta chains from one sample, sequenced in a study of shared clonotypes between healthy human individuals. Produced via immunoSEQ multiplex PCR; TCRdb's table is partial and in-frame only. The data hold about 1.5 million clones, with under 99% observed a single time. Input material: naive CD4+ T cells sorted from blood. These receptors were obtained from a man aged 25-45 years in good health. CDR3s include the opening cysteine and the closing phenylalanine or tryptophan. The D gene is left open where the match is weak. Some rows have no size entry. The others give once, few or many, or a class for an expanded clone.

>TRBJ1-2|NA|TRBV19|14|TRBD1
CASSTRTGNYGYTF
TGTGCCAGTAGTACCCGGACAGGGAACTATGGCTACACCTTC
>TRBJ2-2|NA|TRBV5-4|13|NA
CASSVSEVRELFF
TGTGCCAGCAGCGTCTCGGAGGTTCGGGAGCTGTTTTTT
>TRBJ2-3|NA|TRBV7-9|14|NA
CASSSGQSTDTQYF
TGTGCCAGCAGCTCAGGACAAAGCACAGATACGCAGTATTTT
>TRBJ2-7|NA|TRBV5-1|15|NA
CASSLGGGSVHEQYF
TGCGCCAGCAGCTTGGGTGGGGGTTCGGTCCACGAGCAGTACTTC
>TRBJ2-7|once|TRBV10-3|11|NA
CATGQTYEQYF
TGTGCCACTGGACAGACCTACGAGCAGTACTTC
>TRBJ2-1|NA|TRBV7-2|17|NA
CASRSKTISTSYNEQFF
TGTGCCAGCAGATCGAAGACTATCTCCACCTCCTACAATGAGCAGTTCTTC
>TRBJ2-3|NA|TRBV29-1|13|NA
CSVVGRNTDTQYF
TGCAGCGTTGTGGGCAGAAACACAGATACGCAGTATTTT
>TRBJ2-2|NA|TRBV6-1|13|NA
CASRPRRTGELFF
TGTGCCAGCAGGCCCCGGAGGACCGGGGAGCTGTTTTTT
>TRBJ1-2|NA|TRBV11-3|15|NA
CASSPAGLANYGYTF
TGTGCCAGCAGCCCGGCGGGGCTAGCTAACTATGGCTACACCTTC
>TRBJ1-5|NA|TRBV2|14|TRBD1
CASSGTGWNQPQHF
TGTGCCAGCAGTGGGACAGGGTGGAATCAGCCCCAGCATTTT
>TRBJ2-3|NA|TRBV14|14|TRBD2
CASSRGLATDTQYF
TGTGCCAGCAGCCGAGGACTAGCGACAGATACGCAGTATTTT
>TRBJ1-1|NA|TRBV18|13|TRBD1
CASSPPGQGEAFF
TGTGCCAGCTCACCCCCCGGACAGGGGGAAGCTTTCTTT
>TRBJ2-7|NA|TRBV7-9|11|NA
CASSNTYEQYF
TGTGCCAGCAGCAATACCTACGAGCAGTACTTC
>TRBJ1-2|NA|TRBV5-6|14|TRBD1
CASSKTTGDYGYTF
TGTGCCAGCAGCAAAACTACAGGGGACTATGGCTACACCTTC
>TRBJ2-7|NA|TRBV5-5|12|NA
CASSLGRYEQYF
TGTGCCAGCAGCTTGGGGCGGTACGAGCAGTACTTC
>TRBJ1-2|NA|TRBV7-6|13|NA
CASSPDRAYGYTF
TGTGCCAGCAGCCCGGACAGAGCCTATGGCTACACCTTC
>TRBJ2-1|NA|TRBV7-2|12|TRBD1
CASRRQGAEQFF
TGTGCCAGCAGGAGACAGGGGGCGGAGCAGTTCTTC
>TRBJ2-1|NA|TRBV7-8|15|TRBD2
CASSLGAGGLNEQFF
TGTGCCAGCAGCCTCGGAGCGGGAGGGCTCAATGAGCAGTTCTTC
>TRBJ1-1|NA|TRBV7-3|15|NA
CASSSRATAVTEAFF
TGTGCCAGCAGCTCGAGGGCCACAGCGGTCACTGAAGCTTTCTTT
>TRBJ2-3|NA|TRBV5-1|16|TRBD2
CASSLETSGRTDTQYF
TGCGCCAGCAGCTTGGAGACTAGCGGCCGCACAGATACGCAGTATTTT
>TRBJ2-3|NA|TRBV7-6|16|NA
CASSSTREGATDTQYF
TGTGCCAGCAGCTCGACTAGGGAGGGGGCCACAGATACGCAGTATTTT
>TRBJ2-3|NA|TRBV7-2|13|NA
CASSFVGGDTQYF
TGTGCCAGCAGCTTCGTGGGAGGAGATACGCAGTATTTT
>TRBJ1-1|NA|TRBV4-1|15|TRBD1
CASSQVGQGNTEAFF
TGCGCCAGCAGCCAAGTGGGACAGGGGAACACTGAAGCTTTCTTT
>TRBJ2-2|NA|TRBV9|16|NA
CASSVAAAVNTGELFF
TGTGCCAGCAGCGTAGCCGCGGCAGTGAACACCGGGGAGCTGTTTTTT
>TRBJ1-5|NA|TRBV19|15|NA
CASARRDTLNQPQHF
TGTGCCAGTGCCCGTAGGGACACCCTTAATCAGCCCCAGCATTTT
>TRBJ1-2|NA|TRBV4-1|15|NA
CASSQEVRSNYGYTF
TGCGCCAGCAGCCAAGAGGTTAGATCTAACTATGGCTACACCTTC
>TRBJ2-2|NA|TRBV15|17|TRBD1
CATSRSQGAGNTGELFF
TGTGCCACCAGCAGGAGCCAGGGGGCAGGGAACACCGGGGAGCTGTTTTTT
>TRBJ2-3|NA|TRBV5-6|16|TRBD2
CASSPRLAAYTDTQYF
TGTGCCAGCAGCCCACGACTAGCGGCCTACACAGATACGCAGTATTTT
>TRBJ2-5|few|TRBV5-1|14|TRBD1
CASSSLRGQETQYF
TGCGCCAGCAGCTCACTCAGGGGGCAAGAGACCCAGTACTTC
>TRBJ2-1|NA|TRBV18|15|NA
CASSSQAGSYNEQFF
TGTGCCAGCTCGTCACAAGCGGGTTCCTACAATGAGCAGTTCTTC
>TRBJ2-5|NA|TRBV18|16|NA
CASSPRASGVRDTQYF
TGTGCCAGCTCACCAAGAGCGAGTGGGGTAAGAGATACCCAGTACTTC
>TRBJ2-7|NA|TRBV18|17|TRBD2
CASSPLSGGKTDYEQYF
TGTGCCAGCTCACCACTGAGCGGGGGGAAAACTGACTACGAGCAGTACTTC
>TRBJ1-4|NA|TRBV5-4|16|TRBD1
CASSSPGQATYEKLFF
TGTGCCAGCAGCTCCCCGGGACAGGCGACCTATGAAAAACTGTTTTTT
>TRBJ2-2|NA|TRBV5-1|13|NA
CASSALNTGELFF
TGCGCCAGCAGCGCGTTGAACACCGGGGAGCTGTTTTTT
>TRBJ1-2|NA|TRBV2|14|NA
CASSEGVGSYGYTF
TGTGCCAGCAGTGAGGGGGTTGGATCCTATGGCTACACCTTC
>TRBJ1-5|NA|TRBV10-1|14|NA
CATKGGCPNQPQHF
TGCGCCACCAAAGGGGGGTGTCCTAATCAGCCCCAGCATTTT
>TRBJ2-2|NA|TRBV9|15|NA
CASGDSSRIGEELFF
TGTGCCAGCGGAGATTCGAGTCGGATTGGTGAGGAGCTGTTTTTT
>TRBJ2-7|NA|TRBV7-6|13|TRBD1
CASSSGQNYEQYF
TGTGCCAGCAGCTCGGGACAGAACTACGAGCAGTACTTC
>TRBJ2-7|NA|TRBV30|13|NA
CAWSIIVPGEQYF
TGTGCCTGGAGTATTATCGTGCCCGGCGAGCAGTACTTC
>TRBJ1-5|NA|TRBV19|16|NA
CASKGGWTEYNQPQHF
TGTGCCAGTAAGGGCGGCTGGACGGAGTACAATCAGCCCCAGCATTTT
>TRBJ1-5|NA|TRBV28|14|NA
CASSFGQRHQPQHF
TGTGCCAGCAGTTTCGGGCAGAGACATCAGCCCCAGCATTTT
>TRBJ2-7|NA|TRBV6-6|14|TRBD1
CASSYRTGTYEQYF
TGTGCCAGCAGTTACAGGACAGGGACCTACGAGCAGTACTTC
>TRBJ2-3|NA|TRBV20-1|11|NA
CSARRTDTQYF
TGCAGTGCTAGACGTACAGATACGCAGTATTTT
>TRBJ2-2|NA|TRBV18|13|NA
CASSPRGTGELFF
TGTGCCAGCTCACCTCGAGGGACCGGGGAGCTGTTTTTT
>TRBJ1-4|NA|TRBV9|16|NA
CASSVATGGTNEKLFF
TGTGCCAGCAGCGTAGCTACGGGCGGAACTAATGAAAAACTGTTTTTT
>TRBJ2-7|NA|TRBV5-1|14|NA
CASSLVPIGLEQYF
TGCGCCAGCAGCTTGGTTCCTATAGGGCTTGAGCAGTACTTC
>TRBJ1-1|NA|TRBV7-9|13|NA
CASSFDTNTEAFF
TGTGCCAGCAGCTTCGACACGAACACTGAAGCTTTCTTT
>TRBJ1-5|NA|TRBV6-1|12|NA
CASSTGTQPQHF
TGTGCCAGCAGTACAGGGACTCAGCCCCAGCATTTT
>TRBJ2-3|NA|TRBV12-1|15|NA
CAPTPRRASTDTQYF
TGTGCCCCGACGCCCAGGCGGGCTAGCACAGATACGCAGTATTTT
>TRBJ2-6|NA|TRBV19|15|NA
CASRQRPSGANVLTF
TGTGCCAGTCGACAGCGACCCTCTGGGGCCAACGTCCTGACTTTC
>TRBJ2-3|NA|TRBV6-1|14|TRBD1
CASRMTGLADTQYF
TGTGCCAGCAGGATGACAGGGTTGGCAGATACGCAGTATTTT
>TRBJ1-4|NA|TRBV27|14|NA
CASSFQGRNEKLFF
TGTGCCAGCAGTTTTCAAGGACGAAATGAAAAACTGTTTTTT
>TRBJ2-1|NA|TRBV25-1|16|NA
CASSEVLALDYNEQFF
TGTGCCAGCAGTGAAGTACTAGCCCTTGACTACAATGAGCAGTTCTTC
>TRBJ2-1|NA|TRBV9|15|NA
CASSGRISSYNEQFF
TGTGCCAGCAGCGGGCGGATTAGCTCCTACAATGAGCAGTTCTTC